These 5 T cell receptor beta chains were sequenced from one sample in a study of blood T cells in healthy people across ages. A second PCR, run for about 6 to 11 cycles, used a sample-barcoded 5' primer plus a J-beta primer mix. TCRdb ran MiXCR on the 5' RACE reads and lists one entry per CDR3 protein. The repertoire includes some 1.4 million distinct CDR3 sequences, 40% to 50% of them detected once, and roughly 8.2% sits in the top ten. The sequencing input was blood. The receptors stem from a woman under 30 in good health.

This sequence joins TRBV5-6 and TRBJ2-5, with TRBD2 matching over 11 bases. The CDR3 extends over 18 amino acids. V lost 1 base and J lost 4; bases outside the gene matches: 12. CDR1 and CDR2 from the germline V gene are SGHDT and YYEEEE. This chain's CDR3 is CASSLFGSGRGIGETQYF. DNA of the CDR3: TGTGCCAGCAGCTTGTTTGGTAGCGGGAGGGGGATTGGAGAGACCCAGTACTTC.

Ten or more counts support this clonotype. The rearrangement links TRBV12-3 or TRBV12-4 to TRBJ2-1; D gene ambiguous. V lost 4 bases and J 9 bases, leaving 7 bases between the germline ends. There are 11 residues in the CDR3. CDR3 in DNA: TGTGCCAGCAGTTACTCTGCTGAGCAGTTCTTC. Its protein product is CASSYSAEQFF.

This clonotype was seen once. V and J are TRBV3-1 and TRBJ2-1, with TRBD2 matching over 15 bases. Germline values: CDR1 LGHDT, CDR2 YNNKEL (reference sequence). This CDR3 has 19 amino acids. Trimming cost V 0 bases and J 4 bases; bases outside gene matches: 7. CDR3 residues: CASSQEAPGLAGGYNEQFF. CDR3 nucleotide sequence: TGTGCCAGCAGCCAAGAGGCCCCAGGACTAGCGGGGGGGTACAATGAGCAGTTCTTC.

As to this clonotype: One end of the junction does not line up with germline, which may come from a read error. The V gene is TRBV15, the J gene TRBJ2-3, with TRBD2 as a possible D gene (5 bases). Per germline, CDR1 LNHNV and CDR2 YYDKDF (reference sequence). The CDR3 covers 15 residues. Written as DNA, the CDR3 is TGTACCACCAGCAGAGACCGGGAAGGGACAGATACGCAGTATTTT. It specifies CTTSRDREGTDTQYF.

The chain links TRBV20-1 to TRBJ1-5, with a tentative D call TRBD1 (5 bases). The ends were cut back, 0 bases at V and 9 bases at J, with 18 bases in the middle. CDR1 and CDR2 (germline): DFQATT, SNEGSKA (reference sequence). The CDR3 extends over 15 amino acids. The CDR3 sequence is CSARDGAAFLTPQHF. CDR3 coding DNA: TGCAGTGCTAGAGATGGGGCCGCGTTTCTGACGCCCCAGCATTTT.